These 3 T cell receptor beta chains were all obtained from the same sample, sequenced in a study of blood T cell repertoires in COVID-19. Libraries were prepared by immunoSEQ multiplex PCR; TCRdb keeps only in-frame clonotypes and omits some of them. The data hold about 110,000 clones, with roughly 80% observed a single time. Sample: peripheral blood. The receptors were gathered from a man aged 45-60 years with acute or convalescent COVID-19.

This chain connects TRBV10-3 to TRBJ2-1, with 14 bases fitting TRBD2. Germline-derived CDR1 and CDR2 are ENHRY and SYGVKD. J gave up 3 bases and V 2 bases, and 12 bases lay outside the gene matches. There are 20 residues in the CDR3. The CDR3 DNA reads TGTGCCATCAGTGAGGGCGGATTGTCGACTAGCGGGGGGGTCTACAATGAGCAGTTCTTC. This sequence encodes CAISEGGLSTSGGVYNEQFF.

The chain combines TRBV7-8 with TRBJ2-3; D might be TRBD1 (6 bases). This CDR3 spans 15 amino acids. Germline CDR1 SGHVS, CDR2 FQNEAQ. Trimming removed 4 bases from V and 2 bases from J, with 13 bases in between. As DNA, the CDR3 is TGTGCCAGCAGCTCTGGACAGACTTACACAGATACGCAGTATTTT. It encodes CASSSGQTYTDTQYF.

The chain couples TRBV5-1 to TRBJ2-7; D is perhaps TRBD2 (7 bases). Germline lookup yields CDR1 SGHRS and CDR2 YFSETQ. The CDR3 is 15 residues long. Trimming left V 2 bases short and J 5 bases short, with 17 bases between. The CDR3 nucleotides are TGCGCCAGCAGCTTACCCCTCGGGGGGCGCGACGAGCAGTACTTC. This translates into CASSLPLGGRDEQYF. The complete variable domain, with remaining parts taken from reference TRBV5-1 and TRBJ2-7, reads KAGVTQTPRYLIKTRGQQVTLSCSPISGHRSVSWYQQTPGQGLQFLFEYFSETQRNKGNFPGRFSGRQFSNSRSEMNVSTLELGDSALYLCASSLPLGGRDEQYFGPGTRLTVT.